The subject of this entry is one TCR beta chain. The antigen is not known. The data are from a study of Ad26.COV2.S vaccination and SARS-CoV-2 variants. Treatment noted: about 20 received Ad26.COV2.S at low or high dose, single or two shots; several received placebo; per-sample allocation not given. Sampling was performed 63 days after the first vaccine or placebo injection. Study-wide findings and caveats: Vaccinees reportedly had broad spike-specific CD8+ and CD4+ T cell responses.

Generated by immunoSEQ multiplex PCR, the TCRdb table keeps only in-frame clones and is missing some. The data show about 350,000 clones, approximately 90% seen once. This sample comprised peripheral blood, obtained in a trial of Ad26.COV2.S vaccine versus placebo. The sequence came from a person between 18 and 59 years old who received the Ad26.COV2.S COVID-19 vaccine or a placebo.

CDR3 nucleotide sequence: TGTGCCACCAGGGGGGGGGCGGAAGAGACCCAGTACTTC. Protein sequence: CATRGGAEETQYF. This rearrangement joins TRBV24-1 to TRBJ2-5; tentatively, D is TRBD2 (7 bases). The germline CDR1 and CDR2 sequences are KGHDR and SFDVKD. The V and J ends lost 7 bases and 3 bases respectively, with 11 bases between them. The CDR3 extends over 13 amino acids.